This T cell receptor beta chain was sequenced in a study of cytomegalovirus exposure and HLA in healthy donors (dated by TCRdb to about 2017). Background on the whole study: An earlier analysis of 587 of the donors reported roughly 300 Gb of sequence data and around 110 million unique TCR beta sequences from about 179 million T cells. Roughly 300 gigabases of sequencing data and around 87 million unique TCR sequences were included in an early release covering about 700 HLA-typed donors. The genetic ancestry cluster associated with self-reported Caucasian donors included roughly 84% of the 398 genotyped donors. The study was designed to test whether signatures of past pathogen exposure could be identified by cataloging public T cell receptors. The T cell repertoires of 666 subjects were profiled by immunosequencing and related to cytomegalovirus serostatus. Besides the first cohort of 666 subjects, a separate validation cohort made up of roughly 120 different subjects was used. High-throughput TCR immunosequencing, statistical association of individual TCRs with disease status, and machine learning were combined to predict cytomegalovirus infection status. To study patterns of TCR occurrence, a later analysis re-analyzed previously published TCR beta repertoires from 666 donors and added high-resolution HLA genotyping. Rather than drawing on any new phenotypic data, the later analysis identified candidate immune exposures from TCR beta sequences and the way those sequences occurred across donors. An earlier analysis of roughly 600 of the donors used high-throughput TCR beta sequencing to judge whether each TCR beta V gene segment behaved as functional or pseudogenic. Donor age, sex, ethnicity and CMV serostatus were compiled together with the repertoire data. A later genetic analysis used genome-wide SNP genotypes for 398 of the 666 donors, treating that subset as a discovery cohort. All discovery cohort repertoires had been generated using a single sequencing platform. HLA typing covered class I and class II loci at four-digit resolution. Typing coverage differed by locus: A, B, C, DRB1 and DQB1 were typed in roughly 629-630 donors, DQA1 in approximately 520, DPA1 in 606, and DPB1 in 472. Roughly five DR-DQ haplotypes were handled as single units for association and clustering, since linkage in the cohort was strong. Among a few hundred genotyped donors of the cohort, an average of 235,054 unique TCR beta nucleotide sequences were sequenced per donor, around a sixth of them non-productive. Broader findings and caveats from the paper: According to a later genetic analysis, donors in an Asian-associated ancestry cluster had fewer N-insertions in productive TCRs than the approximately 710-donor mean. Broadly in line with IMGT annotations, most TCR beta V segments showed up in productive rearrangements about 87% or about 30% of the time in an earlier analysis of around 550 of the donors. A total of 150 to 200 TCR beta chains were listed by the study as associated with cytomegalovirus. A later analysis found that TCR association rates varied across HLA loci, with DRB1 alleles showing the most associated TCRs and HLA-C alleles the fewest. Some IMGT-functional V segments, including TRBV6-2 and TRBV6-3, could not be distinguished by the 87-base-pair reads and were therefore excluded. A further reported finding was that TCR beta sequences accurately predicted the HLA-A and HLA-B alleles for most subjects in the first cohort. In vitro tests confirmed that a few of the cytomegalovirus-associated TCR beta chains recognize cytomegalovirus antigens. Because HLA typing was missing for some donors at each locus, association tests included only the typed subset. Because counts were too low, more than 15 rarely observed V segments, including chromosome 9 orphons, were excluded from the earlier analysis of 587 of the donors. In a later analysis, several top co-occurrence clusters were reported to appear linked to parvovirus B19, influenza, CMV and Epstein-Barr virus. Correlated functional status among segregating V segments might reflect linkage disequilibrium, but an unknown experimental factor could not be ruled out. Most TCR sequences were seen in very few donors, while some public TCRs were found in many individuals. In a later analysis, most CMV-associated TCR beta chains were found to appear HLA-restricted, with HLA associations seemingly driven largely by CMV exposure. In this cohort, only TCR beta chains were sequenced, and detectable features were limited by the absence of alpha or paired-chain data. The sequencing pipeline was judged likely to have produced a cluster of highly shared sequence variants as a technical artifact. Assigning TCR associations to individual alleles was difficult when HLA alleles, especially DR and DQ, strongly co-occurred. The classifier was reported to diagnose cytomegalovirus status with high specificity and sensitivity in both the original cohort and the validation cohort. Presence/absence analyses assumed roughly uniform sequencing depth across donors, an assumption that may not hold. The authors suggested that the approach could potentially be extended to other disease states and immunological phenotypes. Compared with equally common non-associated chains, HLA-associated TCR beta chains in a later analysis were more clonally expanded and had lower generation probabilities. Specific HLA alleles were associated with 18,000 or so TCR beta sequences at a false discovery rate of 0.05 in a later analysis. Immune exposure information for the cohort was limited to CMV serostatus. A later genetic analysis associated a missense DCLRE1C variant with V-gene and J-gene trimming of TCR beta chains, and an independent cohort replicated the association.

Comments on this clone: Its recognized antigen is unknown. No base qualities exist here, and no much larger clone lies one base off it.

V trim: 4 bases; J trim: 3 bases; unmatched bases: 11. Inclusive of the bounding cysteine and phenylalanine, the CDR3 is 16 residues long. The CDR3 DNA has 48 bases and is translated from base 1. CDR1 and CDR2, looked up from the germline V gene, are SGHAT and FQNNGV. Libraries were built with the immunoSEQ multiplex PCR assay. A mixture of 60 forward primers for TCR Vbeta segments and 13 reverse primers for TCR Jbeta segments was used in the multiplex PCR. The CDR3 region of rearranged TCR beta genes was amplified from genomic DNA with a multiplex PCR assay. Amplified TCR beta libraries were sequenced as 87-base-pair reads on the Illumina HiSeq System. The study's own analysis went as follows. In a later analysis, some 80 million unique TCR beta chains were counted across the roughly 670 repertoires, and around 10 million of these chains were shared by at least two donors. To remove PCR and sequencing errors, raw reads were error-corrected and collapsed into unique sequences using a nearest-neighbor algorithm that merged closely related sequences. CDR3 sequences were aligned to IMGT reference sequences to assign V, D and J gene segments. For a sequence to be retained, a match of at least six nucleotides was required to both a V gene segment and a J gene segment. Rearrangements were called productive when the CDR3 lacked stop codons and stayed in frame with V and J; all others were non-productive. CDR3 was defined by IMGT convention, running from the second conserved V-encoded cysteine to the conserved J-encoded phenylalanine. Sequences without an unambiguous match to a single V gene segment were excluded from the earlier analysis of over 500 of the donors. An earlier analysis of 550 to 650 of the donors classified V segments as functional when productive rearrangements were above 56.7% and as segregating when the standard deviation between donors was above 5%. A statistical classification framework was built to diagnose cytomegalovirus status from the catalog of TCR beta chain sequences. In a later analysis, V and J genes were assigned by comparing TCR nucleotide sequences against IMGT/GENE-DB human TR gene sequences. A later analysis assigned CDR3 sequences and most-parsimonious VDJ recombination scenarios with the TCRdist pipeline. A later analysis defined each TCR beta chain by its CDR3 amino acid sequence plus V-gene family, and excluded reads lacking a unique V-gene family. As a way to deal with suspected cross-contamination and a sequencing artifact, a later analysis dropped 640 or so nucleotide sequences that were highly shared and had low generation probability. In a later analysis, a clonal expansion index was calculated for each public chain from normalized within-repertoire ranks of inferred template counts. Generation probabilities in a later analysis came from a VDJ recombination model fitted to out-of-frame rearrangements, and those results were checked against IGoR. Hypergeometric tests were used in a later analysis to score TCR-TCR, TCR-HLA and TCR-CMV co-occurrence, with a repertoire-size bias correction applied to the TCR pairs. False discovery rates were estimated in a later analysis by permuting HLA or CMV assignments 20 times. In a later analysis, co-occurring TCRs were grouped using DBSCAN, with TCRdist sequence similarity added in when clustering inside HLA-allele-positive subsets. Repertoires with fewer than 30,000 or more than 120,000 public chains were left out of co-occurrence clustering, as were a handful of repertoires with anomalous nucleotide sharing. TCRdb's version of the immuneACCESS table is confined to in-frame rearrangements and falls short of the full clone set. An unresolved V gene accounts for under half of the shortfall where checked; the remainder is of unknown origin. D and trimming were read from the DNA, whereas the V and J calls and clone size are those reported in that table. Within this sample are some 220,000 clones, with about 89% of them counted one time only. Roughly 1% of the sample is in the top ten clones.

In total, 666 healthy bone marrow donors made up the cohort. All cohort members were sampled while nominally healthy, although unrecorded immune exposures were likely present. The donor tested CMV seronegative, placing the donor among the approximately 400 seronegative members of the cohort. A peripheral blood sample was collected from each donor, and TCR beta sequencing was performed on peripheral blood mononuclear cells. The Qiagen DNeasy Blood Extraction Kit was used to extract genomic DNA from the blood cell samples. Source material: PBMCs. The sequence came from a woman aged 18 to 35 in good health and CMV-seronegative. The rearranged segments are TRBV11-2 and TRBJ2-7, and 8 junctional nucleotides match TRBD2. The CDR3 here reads CASSSLTSEVRYEQYF. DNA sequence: TGTGCCAGCAGCTCACTGACTAGCGAGGTTCGCTACGAGCAGTACTTC.